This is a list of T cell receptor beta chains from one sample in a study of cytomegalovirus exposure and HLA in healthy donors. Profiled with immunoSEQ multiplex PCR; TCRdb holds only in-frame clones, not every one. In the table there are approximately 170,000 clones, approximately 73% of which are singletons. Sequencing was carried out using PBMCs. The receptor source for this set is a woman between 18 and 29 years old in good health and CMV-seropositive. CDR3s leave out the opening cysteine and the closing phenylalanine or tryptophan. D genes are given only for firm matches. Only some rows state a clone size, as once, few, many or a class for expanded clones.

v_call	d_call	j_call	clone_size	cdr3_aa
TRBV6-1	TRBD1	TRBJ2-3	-	ASSDRQGSTDTQY
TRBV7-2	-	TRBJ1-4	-	ASSRGGGFDEKLF
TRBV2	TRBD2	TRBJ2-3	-	ASTTSGGEDTQY
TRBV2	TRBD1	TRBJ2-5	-	ASMGGYGLDRETQY
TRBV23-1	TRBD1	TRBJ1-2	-	ASSQSRDRGVGYT
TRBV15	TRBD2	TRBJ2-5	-	ATSILAGETQY
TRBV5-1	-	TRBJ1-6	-	ASSSDSSSYNSPLH
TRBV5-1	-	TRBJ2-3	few	ASSFGGDTQY
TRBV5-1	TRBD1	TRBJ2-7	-	ASSLDSRGLGYEQY
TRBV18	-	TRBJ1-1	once	ASSPRLEGSTEAF
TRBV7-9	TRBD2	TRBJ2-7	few	ASSPTSGGSGEQY
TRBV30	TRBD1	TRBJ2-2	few	AWIRQGRVETGELF
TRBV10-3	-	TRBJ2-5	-	ATSESILPETQY
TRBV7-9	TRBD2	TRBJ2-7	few	ASSRAAREGEQY
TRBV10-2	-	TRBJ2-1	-	ASSALANEQF
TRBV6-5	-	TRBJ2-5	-	ASRSNDRRETQY
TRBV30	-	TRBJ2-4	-	AWSASSKNIQY
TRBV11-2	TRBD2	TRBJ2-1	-	ASSQIQLAGRNEQF
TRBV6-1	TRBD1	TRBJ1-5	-	ASRLTGDQPQH
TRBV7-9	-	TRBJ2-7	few	SSSPGGGGAYEQY
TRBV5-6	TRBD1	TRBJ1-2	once	ASSLRGQRYGYT
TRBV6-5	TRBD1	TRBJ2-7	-	ASSYLSKGAYEQY
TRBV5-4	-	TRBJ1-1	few	ASSPDMNTEAF
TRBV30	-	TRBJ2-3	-	AWRRERNTDTQY
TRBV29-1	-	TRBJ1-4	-	SASPGVGEKLF
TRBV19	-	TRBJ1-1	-	ASSIQGPNTEAF
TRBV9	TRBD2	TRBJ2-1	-	ASSVAPSSGGMFEQF
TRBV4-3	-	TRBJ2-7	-	ASSPSPRAGYEQY
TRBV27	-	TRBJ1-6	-	ASSFEGRGSPLH
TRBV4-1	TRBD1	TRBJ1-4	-	ASSRVPRTGPTNEKLF
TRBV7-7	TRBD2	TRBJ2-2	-	ASSLAGQGGELF
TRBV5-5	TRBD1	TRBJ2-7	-	ASSSPGQGNEQY
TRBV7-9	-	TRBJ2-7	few	ASSRTRAGNYEQY
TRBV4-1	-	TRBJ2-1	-	ASSQVAVFYNEQF
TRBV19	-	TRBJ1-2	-	ASKEEGSYGYT
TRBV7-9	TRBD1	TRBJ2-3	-	ASSLAQGSTDTQY
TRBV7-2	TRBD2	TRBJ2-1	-	ATRASGYNEQF
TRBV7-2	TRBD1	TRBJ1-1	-	ASSLAAGGYTEAF
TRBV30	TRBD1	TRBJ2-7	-	AWAGQGTYEQY
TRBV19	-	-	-	ASSIGGGYPYEQY
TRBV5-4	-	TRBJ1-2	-	ASSFGSRVNYGYT
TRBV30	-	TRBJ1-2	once	AWSVAGALAYGYT
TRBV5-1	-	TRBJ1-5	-	ASRLRDNCNQPQH
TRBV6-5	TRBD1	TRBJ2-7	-	ASRPRDRGPYEQY
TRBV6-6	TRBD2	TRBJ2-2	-	ASSLLAGMNTGELF
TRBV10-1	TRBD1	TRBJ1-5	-	ASSESRTGQPQH
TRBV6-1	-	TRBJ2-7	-	ASRVSTTSTYEQY
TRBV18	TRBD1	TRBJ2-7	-	ASSWGQGSSYEQY
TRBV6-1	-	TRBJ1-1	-	ASSDSIRNTEAF
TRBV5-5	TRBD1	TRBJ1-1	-	ASSMTGGSPEAF